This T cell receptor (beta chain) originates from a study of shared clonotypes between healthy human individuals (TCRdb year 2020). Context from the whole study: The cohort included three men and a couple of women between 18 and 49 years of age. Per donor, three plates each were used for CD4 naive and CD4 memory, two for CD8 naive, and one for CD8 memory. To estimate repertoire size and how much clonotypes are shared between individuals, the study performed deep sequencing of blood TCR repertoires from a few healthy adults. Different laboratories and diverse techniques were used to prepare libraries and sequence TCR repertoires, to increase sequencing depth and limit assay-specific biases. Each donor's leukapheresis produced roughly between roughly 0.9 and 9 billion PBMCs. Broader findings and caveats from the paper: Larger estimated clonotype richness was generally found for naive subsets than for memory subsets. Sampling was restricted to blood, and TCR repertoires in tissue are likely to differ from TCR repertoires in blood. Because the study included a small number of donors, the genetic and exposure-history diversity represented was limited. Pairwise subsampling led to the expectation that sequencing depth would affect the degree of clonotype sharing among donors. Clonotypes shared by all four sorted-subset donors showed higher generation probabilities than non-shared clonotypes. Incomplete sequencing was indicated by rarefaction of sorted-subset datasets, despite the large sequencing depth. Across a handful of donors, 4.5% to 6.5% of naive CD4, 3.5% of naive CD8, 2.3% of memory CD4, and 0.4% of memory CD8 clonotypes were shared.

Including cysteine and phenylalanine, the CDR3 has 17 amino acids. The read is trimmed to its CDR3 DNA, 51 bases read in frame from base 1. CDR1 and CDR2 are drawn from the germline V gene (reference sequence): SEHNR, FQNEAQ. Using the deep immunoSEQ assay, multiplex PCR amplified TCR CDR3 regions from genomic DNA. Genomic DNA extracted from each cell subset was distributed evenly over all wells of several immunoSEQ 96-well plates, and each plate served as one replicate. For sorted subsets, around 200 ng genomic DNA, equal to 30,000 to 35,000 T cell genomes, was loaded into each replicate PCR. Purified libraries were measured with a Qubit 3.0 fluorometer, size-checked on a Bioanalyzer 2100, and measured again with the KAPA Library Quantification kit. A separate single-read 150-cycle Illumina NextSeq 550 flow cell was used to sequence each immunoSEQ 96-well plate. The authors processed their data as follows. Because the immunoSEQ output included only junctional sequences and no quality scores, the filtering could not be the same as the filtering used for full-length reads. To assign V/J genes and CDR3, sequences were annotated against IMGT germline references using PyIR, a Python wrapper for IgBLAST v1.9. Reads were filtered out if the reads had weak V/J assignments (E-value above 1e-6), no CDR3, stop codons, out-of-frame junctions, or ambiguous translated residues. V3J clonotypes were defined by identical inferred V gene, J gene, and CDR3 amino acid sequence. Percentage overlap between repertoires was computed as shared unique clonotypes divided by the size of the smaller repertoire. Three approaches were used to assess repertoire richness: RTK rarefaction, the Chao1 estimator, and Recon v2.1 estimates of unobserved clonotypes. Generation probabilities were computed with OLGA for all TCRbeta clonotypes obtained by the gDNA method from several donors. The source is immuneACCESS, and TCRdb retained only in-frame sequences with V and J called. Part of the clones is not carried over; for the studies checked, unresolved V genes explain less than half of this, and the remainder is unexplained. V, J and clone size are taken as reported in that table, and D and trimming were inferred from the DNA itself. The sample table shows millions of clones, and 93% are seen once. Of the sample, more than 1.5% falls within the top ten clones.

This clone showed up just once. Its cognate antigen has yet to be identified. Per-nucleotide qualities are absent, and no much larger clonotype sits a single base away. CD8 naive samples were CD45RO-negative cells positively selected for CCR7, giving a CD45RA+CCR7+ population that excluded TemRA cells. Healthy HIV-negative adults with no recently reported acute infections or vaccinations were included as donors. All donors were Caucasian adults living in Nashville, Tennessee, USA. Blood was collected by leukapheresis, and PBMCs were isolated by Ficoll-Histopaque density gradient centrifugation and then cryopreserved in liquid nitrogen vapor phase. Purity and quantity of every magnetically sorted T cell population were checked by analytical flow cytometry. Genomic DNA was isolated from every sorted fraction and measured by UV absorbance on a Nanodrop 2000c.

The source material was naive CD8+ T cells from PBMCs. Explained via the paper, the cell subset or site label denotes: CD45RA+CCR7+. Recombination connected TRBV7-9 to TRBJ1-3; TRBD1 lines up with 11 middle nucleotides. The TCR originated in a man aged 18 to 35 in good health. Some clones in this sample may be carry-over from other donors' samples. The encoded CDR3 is CALAGTGGPQAGNTIYF. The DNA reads TGTGCGCTGGCTGGGACAGGGGGTCCTCAAGCTGGAAACACCATATATTTT.